The text below deals with one TCR beta chain. Trimming removed 2 bases at V and 3 bases at J, with 9 bases between. The CDR3 totals 13 residues. Germline values: CDR1 SGHDT, CDR2 YYEEEE. These data come from a study of identical twins. TCRdb ran MiXCR on the 5' RACE reads and lists one entry per CDR3 protein. Of under 300,000 distinct CDR3 sequences listed, around 8.8% are singletons. The same specimen was also included in a second study, on yellow fever vaccine responses in identical twins.

The chain is built from TRBV5-6 and TRBJ2-7; D uncertain. The material sequenced was CD8+ T cells sorted from blood. The TCR was taken from a woman in her late teens or twenties in good health. CDR3: CASSFMTNYEQYF. The CDR3 nucleotides are TGTGCCAGCAGCTTTATGACCAACTACGAGCAGTACTTC.